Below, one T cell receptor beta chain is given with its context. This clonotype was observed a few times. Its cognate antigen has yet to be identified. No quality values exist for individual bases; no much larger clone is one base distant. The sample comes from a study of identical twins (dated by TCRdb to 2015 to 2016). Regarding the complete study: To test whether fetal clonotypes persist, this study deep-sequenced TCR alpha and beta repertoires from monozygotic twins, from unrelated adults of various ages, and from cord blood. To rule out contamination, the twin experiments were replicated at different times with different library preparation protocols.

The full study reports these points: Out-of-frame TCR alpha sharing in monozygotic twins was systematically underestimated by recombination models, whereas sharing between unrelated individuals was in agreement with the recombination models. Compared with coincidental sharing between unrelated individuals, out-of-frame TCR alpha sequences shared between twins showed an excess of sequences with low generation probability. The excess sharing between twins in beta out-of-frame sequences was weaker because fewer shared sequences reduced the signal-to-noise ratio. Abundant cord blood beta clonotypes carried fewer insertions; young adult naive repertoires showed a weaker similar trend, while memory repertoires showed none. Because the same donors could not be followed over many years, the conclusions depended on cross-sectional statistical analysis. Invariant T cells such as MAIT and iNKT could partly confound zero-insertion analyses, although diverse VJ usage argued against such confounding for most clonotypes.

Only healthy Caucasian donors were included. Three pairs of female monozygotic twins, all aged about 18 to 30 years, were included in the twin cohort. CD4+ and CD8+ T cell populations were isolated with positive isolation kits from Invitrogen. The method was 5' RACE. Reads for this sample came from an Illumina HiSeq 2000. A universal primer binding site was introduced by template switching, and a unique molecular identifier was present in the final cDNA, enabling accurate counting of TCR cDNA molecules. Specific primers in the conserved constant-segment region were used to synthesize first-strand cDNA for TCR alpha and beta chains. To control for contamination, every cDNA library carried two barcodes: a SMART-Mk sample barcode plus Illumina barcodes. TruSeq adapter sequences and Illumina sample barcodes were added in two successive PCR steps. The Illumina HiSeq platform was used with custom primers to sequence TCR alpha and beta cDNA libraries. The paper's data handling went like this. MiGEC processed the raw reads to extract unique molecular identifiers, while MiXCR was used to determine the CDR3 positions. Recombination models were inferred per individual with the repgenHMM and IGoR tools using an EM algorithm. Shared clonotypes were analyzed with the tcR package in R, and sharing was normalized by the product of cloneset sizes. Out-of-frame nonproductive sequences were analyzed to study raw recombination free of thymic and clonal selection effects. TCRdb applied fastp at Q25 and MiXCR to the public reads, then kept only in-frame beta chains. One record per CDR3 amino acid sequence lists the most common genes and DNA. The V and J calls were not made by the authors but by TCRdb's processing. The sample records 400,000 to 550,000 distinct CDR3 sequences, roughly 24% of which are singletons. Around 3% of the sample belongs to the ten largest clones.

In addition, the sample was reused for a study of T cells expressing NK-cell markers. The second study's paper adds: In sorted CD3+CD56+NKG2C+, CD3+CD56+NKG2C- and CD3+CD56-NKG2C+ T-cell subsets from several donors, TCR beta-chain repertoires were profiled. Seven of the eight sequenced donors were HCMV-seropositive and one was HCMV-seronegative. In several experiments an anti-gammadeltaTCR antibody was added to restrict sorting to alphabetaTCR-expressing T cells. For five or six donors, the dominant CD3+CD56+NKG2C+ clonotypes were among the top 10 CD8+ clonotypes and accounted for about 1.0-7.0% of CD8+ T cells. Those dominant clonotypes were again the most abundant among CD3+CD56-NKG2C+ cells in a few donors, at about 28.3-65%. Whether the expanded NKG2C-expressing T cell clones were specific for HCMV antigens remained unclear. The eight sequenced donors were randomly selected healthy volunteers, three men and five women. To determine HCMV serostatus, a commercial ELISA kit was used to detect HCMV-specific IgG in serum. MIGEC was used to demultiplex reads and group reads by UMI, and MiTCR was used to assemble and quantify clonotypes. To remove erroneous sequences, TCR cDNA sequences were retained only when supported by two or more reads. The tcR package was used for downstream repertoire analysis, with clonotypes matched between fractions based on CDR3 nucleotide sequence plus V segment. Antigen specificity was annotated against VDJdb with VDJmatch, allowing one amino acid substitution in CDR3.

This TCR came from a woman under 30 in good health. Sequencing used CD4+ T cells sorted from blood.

The CDR3 is CASSLVGQGSEAFF. The DNA is as follows: TGCGCCAGCAGCTTGGTAGGACAGGGGTCTGAAGCTTTCTTT. The rearrangement joined TRBV5-1 to TRBJ1-1; TRBD1 fits 9 bases in the junction. The CDR3 spans 14 residues, from the cysteine through the phenylalanine. Left in the record is the CDR3 DNA by itself, 42 bases read in frame from the first base. V has 0 bases trimmed and J has 6 bases trimmed; junction bases matching no gene number 3. The germline V gene sets CDR1 to SGHRS and CDR2 to YFSETQ.